The rows below give T cell receptor beta chains drawn from one sample of a study of human T cells and chemical hapten exposure. One entry per CDR3 protein results from TCRdb running MiXCR on the 5' RACE reads. This table holds under 85,000 distinct CDR3 sequences, less than 9.5% found once. The receptor set was obtained from a male donor in good health. CDR3s leave out the opening cysteine and the closing phenylalanine or tryptophan.

J | V | CDR3
TRBJ1-5 | TRBV5-1 | ASSPTGLSQPQH
TRBJ2-3 | TRBV11-2 | ASSLVREREDTQY
TRBJ1-1 | TRBV5-1 | ASSRKGQLNTEAF
TRBJ2-2 | TRBV7-8 | ASSLARFPPRGGELF
TRBJ2-7 | TRBV28 | ASSLGLSAYEQY
TRBJ2-2 | TRBV29-1 | SVETGGRTGELF
TRBJ1-1 | TRBV29-1 | SPWPRPGEGTEAF
TRBJ2-7 | TRBV7-9 | ASSPQRENHEQY
TRBJ2-7 | TRBV11-2 | ASSLTSGRARTGEQY
TRBJ2-3 | TRBV20-1 | SALTGAGSTDTQY
TRBJ2-5 | TRBV7-8 | ASNIRSPSSKETQY
TRBJ1-2 | TRBV3-1 | ASSQGGTGNYGYT
TRBJ2-1 | TRBV5-1 | ASTQGGPRSYNEQF
TRBJ2-1 | TRBV10-3 | AIKRPPVYEQF
TRBJ1-1 | TRBV7-9 | ASSSTPGEVGNTEAF
TRBJ2-7 | TRBV7-2 | ASSPSGTSGSYEQY
TRBJ2-5 | TRBV9 | ASSADTGDVETQY
TRBJ1-2 | TRBV27 | ASSLGWGIYGYT
TRBJ1-1 | TRBV20-1 | SAPLSDRNTEAF
TRBJ2-5 | TRBV7-9 | ASSRDRETQY
TRBJ2-2 | TRBV5-1 | ASRLGQGAGELF
TRBJ2-7 | TRBV19 | ASSIGTSGLHFSYEQY
TRBJ2-7 | TRBV6-6 | ASSPQGRTPPPYEQY
TRBJ1-1 | TRBV6-1 | ASSEWGDLAF
TRBJ1-1 | TRBV12-3/TRBV12-4 | ASSRGTGKGAF
TRBJ1-5 | TRBV4-1 | ASSHPTGSGNQPQH
TRBJ2-2 | TRBV11-2 | ASSQRGTERLNTGELF
TRBJ2-3 | TRBV6-5 | ASSSGTGVTDTQY
TRBJ2-7 | TRBV6-5 | ASSYGTEVYEQY
TRBJ2-1 | TRBV2 | ASSDRPGLVQF
TRBJ2-3 | TRBV7-9 | ASSLGLAGVPVTDTQY
TRBJ2-3 | TRBV5-1 | ASSGGDRGWADTQY
TRBJ2-2 | TRBV25-1 | ASSVTVTGELF
TRBJ2-3 | TRBV28 | ASSLPGSYTDTQY
TRBJ2-6 | TRBV5-1 | ASSAVRAHSSGANVLT
TRBJ2-5 | TRBV2 | ASSEAPPRQETQY
TRBJ2-2 | TRBV6-5 | ASSYSEGSGGELF
TRBJ1-1 | TRBV19 | ASAVRGTEAF
TRBJ1-1 | TRBV20-1 | SASSGTAGRSNTEAF
TRBJ2-5 | TRBV12-3/TRBV12-4 | ASSSLASGRQETQY
TRBJ2-1 | TRBV11-1 | ASSFGTGEPKF
TRBJ1-1 | TRBV2 | ASSVWLNTEAF
TRBJ1-1 | TRBV4-1 | ASSQERAGGLPEAF
TRBJ2-3 | TRBV20-1 | SALGTRGPDTQY
TRBJ2-6 | TRBV27 | ASSPGANVLT
TRBJ2-2 | TRBV3-1 | ASSQERTSGSRWTGELF
TRBJ2-1 | TRBV12-3/TRBV12-4 | ASSLAMGGNEQF
TRBJ1-5 | TRBV29-1 | SVSRGGDQPQH
TRBJ1-6 | TRBV6-1 | ASREGLTNSPLH
TRBJ2-3 | TRBV5-1 | ASSMGLAGVTDTQY
TRBJ2-4 | TRBV7-9 | ASSSDRGETKNIQY
TRBJ1-3 | TRBV29-1 | SVTRRTTEGGNTIY
TRBJ2-4 | TRBV20-1 | SARDLGGGPGNIQY
TRBJ2-3 | TRBV15 | ATSRGRATDTQY
TRBJ1-5 | TRBV23-1 | ASSQSAQGARNQPQH